The rows below give T cell receptor beta chains drawn from one sample of a study of T cells in narcolepsy. Assay: immunoSEQ multiplex PCR; the TCRdb copy retains only in-frame clones and omits some. Seen here are fewer than 15,000 clones, roughly 91% observed once, and the top ten hold approximately 1.6%. The sample was CD45RA- memory CD4+ T cells from PBMCs. The source is a human donor with narcolepsy. The CDR3 runs from the conserved cysteine through the conserved F or W. The D gene is left open where the match is weak. A row's size may be missing; if present it is once, few, many or a size class.

NA,TRBV11-2,TRBJ1-1,NA,TGTGCCAGCAGCTTAAATGGGAGAGACACTGAAGCTTTCTTT,CASSLNGRDTEAFF
TRBD2,TRBV9,TRBJ2-3,once,TGTGCCAGCAGCCCCGGGACTAGCGGGACCACAGATACGCAGTATTTT,CASSPGTSGTTDTQYF
TRBD1,TRBV18,TRBJ2-6,NA,TGTGCCAGCTCACAATCCGGGACAGGCGTCTCTGGGGCCAACGTCCTGACTTTC,CASSQSGTGVSGANVLTF
NA,TRBV5-1,TRBJ2-3,NA,TGCGCCAGCAGCTCGTTGACTGGCTTTAGCACAGATACGCAGTATTTT,CASSSLTGFSTDTQYF
TRBD1,TRBV19,TRBJ2-2,NA,TGTGCCAGTAGTGCGGACAGGGGGCGGGCCGGGGAGCTGTTTTTT,CASSADRGRAGELFF
NA,TRBV6-6,TRBJ1-2,few,TGTGCCAGCAGTGGTAGCACACAGGGAAGGGTTGGCTACACCTTC,CASSGSTQGRVGYTF
NA,TRBV5-1,TRBJ2-1,NA,TGCGCCAGCAGTCACAGGAATGAGCAGTTCTTC,CASSHRNEQFF
NA,TRBV4-1,TRBJ1-2,NA,TGCGCCAGCAGCCAAGGGGCAGCTAACTATGGCTACACCTTC,CASSQGAANYGYTF
TRBD2,TRBV11-2,TRBJ2-1,NA,TGTGCCAGCAGCCGAGAGAGGACTAGAACCTACAATGAGCAGTTCTTC,CASSRERTRTYNEQFF
TRBD2,TRBV15,TRBJ2-1,NA,TGTGCCACCAGCAGAGCGCCGGGACTAGCGGGAGATTTCGCTGAGCAGTTCTTC,CATSRAPGLAGDFAEQFF
TRBD1,TRBV5-1,TRBJ2-3,NA,TGCGCCAGCAGCTACAGACAGGGAACGCAGTATTTT,CASSYRQGTQYF
NA,TRBV18,TRBJ1-1,NA,TGTGCCAGCTCACCCCTAGACACTGAAGCTTTCTTT,CASSPLDTEAFF
NA,TRBV6-7,TRBJ1-5,NA,TGTGCCAGCAGTTACTCGTCAGGGCGGCAGCCCCAGCATTTT,CASSYSSGRQPQHF
NA,TRBV6-5,TRBJ2-7,NA,TGTGCCAGCAGTTACTTCCACCGGCTAGGCGAGCAGTACTTC,CASSYFHRLGEQYF
NA,TRBV30,TRBJ1-2,NA,TGTGCCTGGAGTACCCCTAGTGGGGCTGACTATGGCTACACCTTC,CAWSTPSGADYGYTF
NA,TRBV29-1,TRBJ1-1,NA,TGCAGCGTTGGGGGGGGAGGGAACACTGAAGCTTTCTTT,CSVGGGGNTEAFF
TRBD1,TRBV5-1,TRBJ1-2,NA,TGCGCCAGCAGCACCACCCAGGGGGAGAACTATGGCTACACCTTC,CASSTTQGENYGYTF
TRBD2,TRBV2,TRBJ2-1,NA,TGTGCCAGCAGTGAATTTTGGGCGGGACTAGCGACAAGTGAGCAGTTCTTC,CASSEFWAGLATSEQFF
TRBD1,TRBV27,TRBJ2-1,NA,TGTGCCAGCAGACCCCGGGACAGAAAACGAAATGAGCAGTTCTTC,CASRPRDRKRNEQFF
NA,TRBV11-3,TRBJ2-3,NA,TGTGCCAGCAGTCCTACTAGTCTAGGGACAGATACGCAGTATTTT,CASSPTSLGTDTQYF
TRBD2,TRBV14,TRBJ2-3,NA,TGTGCCAGCAGCCAAGATCAGCTAGCGGTTAGTAGCACAGATACGCAGTATTTT,CASSQDQLAVSSTDTQYF
NA,TRBV11-2,TRBJ1-5,NA,TGTGCCAGCAGCTTAGTCGGCAGGCGACGGGGTGGAAGCAATCAGCCCCAGCATTTT,CASSLVGRRRGGSNQPQHF
NA,TRBV7-9,TRBJ1-5,NA,TGTGCCAGCAGCTTCCTTCGAGATCAGCCCCAGCATTTT,CASSFLRDQPQHF
NA,TRBV30,TRBJ2-7,once,TGTGCCTGGATCCCCAGGGTTCCCTACGAGCAGTACTTC,CAWIPRVPYEQYF
TRBD2,TRBV7-2,TRBJ2-7,NA,TGTGCCAGCAGCTTAAGCCTAGCGGAGGTATACGAGCAGTACTTC,CASSLSLAEVYEQYF
TRBD2,TRBV29-1,TRBJ2-3,NA,TGCAGCGTTAAAAGCGGGAGGGTGAGAGATACGCAGTATTTT,CSVKSGRVRDTQYF
NA,TRBV2,TRBJ1-3,few,TGTGCCAGCAGTGGAGCGACAGGCCTCTCTGGAAACACCATATATTTT,CASSGATGLSGNTIYF
NA,TRBV27,TRBJ1-1,once,TGTGCCAGCAGTATTAACAGGGTGGCCGTTAACACTGAAGCTTTCTTT,CASSINRVAVNTEAFF
TRBD1,TRBV7-2,TRBJ2-5,NA,TGTGCCAGCAGCCCCACAGGGGAGGAGACCCAGTACTTC,CASSPTGEETQYF
NA,TRBV6-5,TRBJ2-1,NA,TGTGCCAGCAGTCAAGGACAAGAGGACAATGAGCAGTTCTTC,CASSQGQEDNEQFF
NA,TRBV6-6,TRBJ2-1,NA,TGTGCCAGCAGTCTCTCTTCTAGCAATGAGCAGTTCTTC,CASSLSSSNEQFF
NA,TRBV27,TRBJ2-5,NA,TGTGCCAGCAGGAACACAGGGACGGAGACCCAGTACTTC,CASRNTGTETQYF
TRBD2,TRBV18,TRBJ2-1,NA,TGTGCCAGCTCACCATTGAGCGGGAGGGCTGATGAGCAGTTCTTC,CASSPLSGRADEQFF
NA,TRBV7-3,TRBJ2-1,NA,TGTGCCAGCAGCTTAACCGCTATCACCTACAATGAGCAGTTCTTC,CASSLTAITYNEQFF
NA,TRBV6-5,TRBJ2-7,NA,TGTGCCAGCAGTTACTCGTCAGTTCAAGTCTACGAGCAGTACTTC,CASSYSSVQVYEQYF
NA,TRBV21-1,TRBJ2-7,NA,TGTGCCAGCAGGGGGACAGGGCTCTCCTACGAGCAGTACTTC,CASRGTGLSYEQYF
NA,TRBV2,TRBJ2-5,few,TGTGCCAGCACTAGCAAAGAGACCCAGTACTTC,CASTSKETQYF
TRBD1,TRBV7-8,TRBJ1-4,NA,TGTGCCAGCAGCTTAGAATTCGGGGACAGTAATGAAAAACTGTTTTTT,CASSLEFGDSNEKLFF
TRBD2,TRBV5-1,TRBJ2-7,NA,TGCGCCAGCAGCTTCGCGGGAGGTTACGAGCAGTACTTC,CASSFAGGYEQYF
NA,TRBV6-1,TRBJ2-7,once,TGTGCCAGCTTCATCACGGGGGCCTACGAGCAGTACTTC,CASFITGAYEQYF
TRBD2,TRBV27,TRBJ2-4,NA,TGTGCCAGCAGTAGGAGGGACCTGGGGCTAGCGGGAGGGAACATTCAGTACTTC,CASSRRDLGLAGGNIQYF
NA,TRBV28,TRBJ1-1,NA,TGTGCCAGCAGTTTTATCCAGGCGGGGAAGAACACTGAAGCTTTCTTT,CASSFIQAGKNTEAFF
NA,TRBV6-1,TRBJ2-1,NA,TGTGCCAGCGAATTACAGGATAATGAGCAGTTCTTC,CASELQDNEQFF
NA,TRBV29-1,TRBJ1-1,NA,TGCAGCGTTGAGTTTGGCAGGGTCGGCACTGAAGCTTTCTTT,CSVEFGRVGTEAFF
TRBD1,TRBV6-1,TRBJ2-1,NA,TGTGCCAGCAGCCCCGGGACAGGGGCCTACAATGAGCAGTTCTTC,CASSPGTGAYNEQFF
TRBD2,TRBV9,TRBJ2-1,NA,TGTGCCAGCAGCGTCCGGGAGGGCTCCTACAATGAGCAGTTCTTC,CASSVREGSYNEQFF
TRBD2,TRBV2,TRBJ2-7,NA,TGTGCCAGCAGTGATGTAGCGGGAGCTGTGGAGCAGTACTTC,CASSDVAGAVEQYF